This T cell receptor (beta chain) comes out of a study of T cells in Graves' hyperthyroidism and ophthalmopathy. Overall study context: Before any treatment, at initial diagnosis, peripheral blood was collected. The study's findings and limits: The model's output predicted ophthalmopathy at a median of about 5.9 months prior to onset.

This CDR3 is built from 15 residues. Germline V gene lookup returns CDR1 MNHEY and CDR2 SVGEGT. Trimming pared 2 bases from V and 3 bases from J, leaving 13 bases between. The TCR beta CDR3 regions underwent amplification using RNA transcripts as the source. A first-round RT-PCR of the TCR CDR3 used the HTBI primer set. TCRdb fed the multiplex PCR reads into MiXCR, producing one record per CDR3 protein. The repertoire consists of hundreds of thousands of distinct CDR3 sequences, with roughly 14% occurring once and the leading ten covering around 13%. A NOSPECS grade of at least 4, a Clinical Activity Score of at least 3 and duration under 3 months were recorded in ophthalmopathy patients. Thyroid ultrasound and orbital computed tomography, with clinical symptoms and serum thyroxine and TRAb, informed diagnoses. Turning to this clonotype: Its antigen is still unknown.

The sample comprised blood. The receptor's source is a man younger than 35 with Graves' ophthalmopathy. The V gene is TRBV6-2 or TRBV6-3, the J gene TRBJ1-1, with TRBD1 as a possible D gene (6 bases). DNA of the CDR3: TGTGCCAGCAGTTACACGAAAACAGGGTACACTGAAGCTTTCTTT. It translates to CASSYTKTGYTEAFF.